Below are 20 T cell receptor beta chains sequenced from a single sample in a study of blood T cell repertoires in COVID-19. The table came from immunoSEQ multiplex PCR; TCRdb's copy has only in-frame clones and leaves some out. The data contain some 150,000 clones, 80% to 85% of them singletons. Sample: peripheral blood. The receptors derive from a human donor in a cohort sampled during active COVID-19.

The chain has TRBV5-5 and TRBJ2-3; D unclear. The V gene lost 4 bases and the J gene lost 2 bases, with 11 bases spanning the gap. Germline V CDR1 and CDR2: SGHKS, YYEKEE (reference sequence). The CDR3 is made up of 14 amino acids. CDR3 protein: CASSLGALTDTQYF. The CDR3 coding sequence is TGTGCCAGCAGCCTCGGTGCCCTCACAGATACGCAGTATTTT.

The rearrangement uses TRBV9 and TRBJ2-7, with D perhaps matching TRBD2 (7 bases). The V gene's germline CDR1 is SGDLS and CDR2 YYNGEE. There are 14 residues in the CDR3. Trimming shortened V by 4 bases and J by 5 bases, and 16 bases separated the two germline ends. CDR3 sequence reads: CASSPGGRVHEQYF. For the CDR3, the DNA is TGTGCCAGCAGCCCCGGGGGGCGGGTCCACGAGCAGTACTTC.

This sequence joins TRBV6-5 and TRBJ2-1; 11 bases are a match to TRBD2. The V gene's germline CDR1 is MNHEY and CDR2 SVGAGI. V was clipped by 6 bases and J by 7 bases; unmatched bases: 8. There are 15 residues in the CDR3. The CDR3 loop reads CASRALAGGLNEQFF. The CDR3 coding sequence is TGTGCCAGCAGGGCGTTAGCGGGGGGGCTTAATGAGCAGTTCTTC.

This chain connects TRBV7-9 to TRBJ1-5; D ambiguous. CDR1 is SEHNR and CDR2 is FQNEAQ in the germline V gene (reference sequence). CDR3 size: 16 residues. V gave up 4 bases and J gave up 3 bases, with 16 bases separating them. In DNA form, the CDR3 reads TGTGCCAGCAGCTCGTCCGAGTTACAGTACAATCAGCCCCAGCATTTT. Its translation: CASSSSELQYNQPQHF.

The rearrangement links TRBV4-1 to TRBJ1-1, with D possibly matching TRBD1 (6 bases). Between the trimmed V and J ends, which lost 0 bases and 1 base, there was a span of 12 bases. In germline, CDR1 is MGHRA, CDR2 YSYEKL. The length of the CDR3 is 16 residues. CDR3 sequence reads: CASSQDGGRANTEAFF. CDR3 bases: TGCGCCAGCAGCCAAGATGGGGGCAGGGCGAACACTGAAGCTTTCTTT.

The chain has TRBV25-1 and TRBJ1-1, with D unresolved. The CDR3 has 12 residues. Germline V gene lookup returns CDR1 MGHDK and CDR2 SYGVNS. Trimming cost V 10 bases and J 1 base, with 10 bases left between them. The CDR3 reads CATVSGNTEAFF. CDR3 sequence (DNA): TGTGCCACCGTGTCAGGGAACACTGAAGCTTTCTTT.

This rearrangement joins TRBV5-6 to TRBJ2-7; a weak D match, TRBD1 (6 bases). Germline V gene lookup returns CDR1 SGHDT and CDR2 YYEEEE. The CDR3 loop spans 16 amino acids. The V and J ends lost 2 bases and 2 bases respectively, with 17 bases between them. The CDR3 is CASSLKSGVWAYEQYF. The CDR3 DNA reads TGTGCCAGCAGCTTAAAATCAGGGGTGTGGGCCTACGAGCAGTACTTC.

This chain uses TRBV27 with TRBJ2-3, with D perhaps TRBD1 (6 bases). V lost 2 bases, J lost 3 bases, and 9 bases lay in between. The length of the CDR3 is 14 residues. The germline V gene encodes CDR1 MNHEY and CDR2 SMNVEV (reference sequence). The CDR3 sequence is CASSLVRGTDTQYF. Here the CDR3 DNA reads TGTGCCAGCAGTTTAGTCAGGGGAACAGATACGCAGTATTTT.

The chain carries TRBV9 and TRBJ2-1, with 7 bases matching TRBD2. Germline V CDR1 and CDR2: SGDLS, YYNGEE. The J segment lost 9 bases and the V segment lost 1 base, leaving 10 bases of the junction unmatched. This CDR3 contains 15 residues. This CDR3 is CASSVRDYGLREQFF. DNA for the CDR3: TGTGCCAGCAGCGTAAGGGACTATGGTCTACGTGAGCAGTTCTTC.

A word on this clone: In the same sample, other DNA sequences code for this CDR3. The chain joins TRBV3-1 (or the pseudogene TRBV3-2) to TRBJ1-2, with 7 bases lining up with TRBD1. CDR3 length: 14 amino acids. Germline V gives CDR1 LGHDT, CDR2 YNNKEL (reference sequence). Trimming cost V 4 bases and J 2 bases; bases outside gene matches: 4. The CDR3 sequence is CASSRQGSNYGYTF. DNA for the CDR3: TGTGCCAGCAGCCGACAGGGATCGAACTATGGCTACACCTTC.

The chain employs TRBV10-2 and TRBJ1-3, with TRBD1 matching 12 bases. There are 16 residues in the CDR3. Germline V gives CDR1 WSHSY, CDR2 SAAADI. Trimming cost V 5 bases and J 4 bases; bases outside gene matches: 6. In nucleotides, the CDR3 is TGCGCCAGCAGTCTACAAGGGACAGGGGGCGGAAACACCATATATTTT. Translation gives CASSLQGTGGGNTIYF.

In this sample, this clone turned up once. The CDR3 nucleotides read TGTGCCAGCACCCCGACTAGCGGGGGTCAGACCCAGTACTTC. The encoded protein is CASTPTSGGQTQYF. The rearrangement links TRBV11-3 to TRBJ2-5; 12 positions agree with TRBD2. The V gene end was trimmed by 7 bases and the J gene end by 6 bases; junction bases not matched to a gene: 6. Germline CDR1 reads SGHNT; CDR2 reads YENEEA. The CDR3 runs 14 residues. Full variable domain (outside the CDR3, taken from reference TRBV11-3 and TRBJ2-5): EAGVVQSPRYKIIEKKQPVAFWCNPISGHNTLYWYLQNLGQGPELLIRYENEEAVDDSQLPKDRFSAERLKGVDSTLKIQPAELGDSAVYLCASTPTSGGQTQYFGPGTRLLVL.

CDR3 sequence reads: CASSQTGVDQPQHF. The CDR3 nucleotides read TGTGCCAGCAGCCAGACAGGGGTAGATCAGCCCCAGCATTTT. The chain employs TRBV3-1 (or the pseudogene TRBV3-2) and TRBJ1-5; 8 positions agree with TRBD1. CDR3 length: 14 residues. The germline V gene encodes CDR1 LGHDT and CDR2 YNNKEL (reference sequence). Germline trimming cut 3 bases from V and 5 bases from J; bases unmatched to any gene: 3.

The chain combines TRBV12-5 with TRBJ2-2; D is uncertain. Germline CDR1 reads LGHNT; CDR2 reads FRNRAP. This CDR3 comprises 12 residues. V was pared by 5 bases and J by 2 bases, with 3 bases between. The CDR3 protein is CASGLNTGELFF. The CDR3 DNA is TGTGCTAGTGGTCTTAACACCGGGGAGCTGTTTTTT.

DNA for the CDR3: TGTGCCAGCAGTTCGCAGGGGAAAGTGAACACCGGGGAGCTGTTTTTT. This translates into CASSSQGKVNTGELFF. The genes are TRBV7-8 and TRBJ2-2, with D possibly matching TRBD1 (6 bases). V was cut by 6 bases and J by 1 base, with 15 bases left in between. CDR1 is SGHVS and CDR2 is FQNEAQ in the germline V gene. The CDR3 has 16 residues.

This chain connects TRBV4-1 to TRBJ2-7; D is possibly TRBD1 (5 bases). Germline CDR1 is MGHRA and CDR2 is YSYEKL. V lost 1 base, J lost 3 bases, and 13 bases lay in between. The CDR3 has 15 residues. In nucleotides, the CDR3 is TGCGCCAGCAGCCAAGGTGTACAGGTTAACTACGAGCAGTACTTC. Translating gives CASSQGVQVNYEQYF.

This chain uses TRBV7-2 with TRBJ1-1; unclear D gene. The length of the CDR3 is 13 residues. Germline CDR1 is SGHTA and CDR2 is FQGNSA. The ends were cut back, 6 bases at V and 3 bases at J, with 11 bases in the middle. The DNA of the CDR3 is TGTGCCAGCAGGGGGTCGGGGTACACTGAAGCTTTCTTT. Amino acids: CASRGSGYTEAFF.

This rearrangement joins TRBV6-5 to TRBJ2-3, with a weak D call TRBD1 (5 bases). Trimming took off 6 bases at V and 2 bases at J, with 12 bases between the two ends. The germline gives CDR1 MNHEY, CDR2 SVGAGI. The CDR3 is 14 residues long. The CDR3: CASRYQGYTDTQYF. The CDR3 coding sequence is TGTGCCAGCAGATACCAGGGTTACACAGATACGCAGTATTTT.

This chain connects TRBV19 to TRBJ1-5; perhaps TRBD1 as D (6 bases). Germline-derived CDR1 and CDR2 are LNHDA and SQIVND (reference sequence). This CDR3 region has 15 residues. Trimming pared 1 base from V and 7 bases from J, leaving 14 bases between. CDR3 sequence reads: CASSIAAGEKQPQHF. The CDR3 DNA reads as TGTGCCAGTAGTATAGCGGCAGGGGAAAAGCAGCCCCAGCATTTT.

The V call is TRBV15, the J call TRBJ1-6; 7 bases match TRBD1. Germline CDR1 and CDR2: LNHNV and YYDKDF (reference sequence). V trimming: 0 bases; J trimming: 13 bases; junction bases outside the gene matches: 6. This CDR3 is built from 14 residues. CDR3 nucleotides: TGTGCCACCAGCAGAGAGATGGACAGGCTTCCCCTCCACTTT. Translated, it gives CATSREMDRLPLHF.